This TCR beta chain derives from a study of T cell clonotyping in hematopoietic cell transplantation. Study-wide points: Higher Inverse Simpson Index values in graft donor and pretransplant recipient predicted broader posttransplant TCR diversity. Without cell sorting, CD4 versus CD8 contributions remain unresolved.

Method: immunoSEQ multiplex PCR; TCRdb's copy keeps in-frame clones and lacks some. The sample yields about 6,200 clones, approximately 80% seen once. CDR1 and CDR2 (germline): SQVTM, ANQGSEA. Trimming removed 7 bases from V and 5 bases from J, with 13 bases in between. The CDR3 contains 12 residues. This clone has more than one count but fewer than ten. The antigen remains unidentified. Sequencing used PBMCs, obtained 100 days after allogeneic stem cell transplant. This clonotype was sampled from a female patient in her 30s who had an allogeneic stem cell transplant, so the T cells may come from the graft donor. Some clones in this sample may be carry-over from other donors' samples. This chain connects TRBV29-1 to TRBJ2-3; D possibly matches TRBD1 or TRBD2 (5 bases each). The CDR3 spells CSGGTSEDTQYF. CDR3 in DNA: TGCAGCGGGGGGACGAGCGAAGATACGCAGTATTTT.